This TCR beta chain is from a study of cytomegalovirus exposure and HLA in healthy donors. Overall study results and limits: In a later analysis, TCR beta V- and J-gene trimming showed a link to a missense DCLRE1C variant.

About this clone: Its antigen is not known.

Both 60 Vbeta primers and 13 Jbeta primers went into the PCR. The method was immunoSEQ multiplex PCR; TCRdb's version includes in-frame clones alone and lacks a portion of them. In the table there are 85,000 to 100,000 clones, roughly three fifths of which are singletons. Input material: PBMCs. The sequence derives from a man aged 55 to 70 in good health and CMV-seronegative.

CDR3 protein: CARSSRTGNTTGNTIYF. Written as DNA, the CDR3 is TGTGCCAGAAGCTCCCGGACAGGGAACACAACTGGAAACACCATATATTTT. The chain couples TRBV5-3 to TRBJ1-3, with 8 bases identical to TRBD1. TRBV5-3 is designated an ORF whose function remains uncertain. The CDR3 runs to 17 residues. Unmatched junction bases numbered 10, after V lost 3 bases and J lost 2 bases.